The next 20 T cell receptor beta chains were all read from a single sample in a study of vaccination effects on CD4 cells after COVID-19. This table comes from immunoSEQ multiplex PCR, and its TCRdb copy is limited to in-frame clones, with some not included. The repertoire has around 63,000 clones, approximately 75% of them found once; the top ten carry about 3.5%. Their cognate antigens are unknown. Expansion of antigen-specific CD4+ T cells with viral peptide pools was carried out by the ViraFEST assay before sequencing. CD4+ T cells were isolated after around ten days of culture. All vaccine recipients tested negative for nucleocapsid antibodies and had never contracted SARS-CoV-2 infection. The sample here was CD4+ T cells from PBMCs cultured with HCoV-OC43 spike peptides, taken before COVID-19 vaccination. The subset is: HCoV-OC43 spike overlapping peptide pool stimulation. The receptor source for this set is a human donor who received a COVID-19 vaccine.

This chain's CDR3 is CASKYDRASGNTIYF. CDR3 DNA sequence: TGTGCCAGCAAGTACGACCGGGCCTCTGGAAACACCATATATTTT. The gene calls are TRBV6-5 and TRBJ1-3; D gene ambiguous. This CDR3 has 15 amino acids. Germline V gene data show CDR1 as MNHEY and CDR2 as SVGAGI. V was shortened by 7 bases and J by 0 bases, with 13 bases between the two germline ends.

CDR3 sequence reads: CASTPGTGQETQYF. In DNA, the CDR3 is TGTGCCAGCACCCCCGGGACAGGTCAAGAGACCCAGTACTTC. The chain carries TRBV2 and TRBJ2-5; 8 positions match TRBD1. The CDR3 runs 14 residues. Germline V lookup: CDR1 SNHLY, CDR2 FYNNEI. The V gene end was trimmed by 7 bases and the J gene end by 2 bases; junction bases not matched to a gene: 6.

This clone was observed a few times. The rearrangement joins TRBV7-9 to TRBJ1-2, with D possibly being TRBD1 (5 bases). V lost 7 bases, J lost 0 bases, and 9 bases lay in between. Germline V gene sequence: CDR1 SEHNR, CDR2 FQNEAQ (reference sequence). The CDR3 is 13 residues long. CDR3 bases: TGTGCCAGCAACCAGGGATCTAACTATGGCTACACCTTC. This encodes CASNQGSNYGYTF. The complete variable domain, with remaining parts taken from reference TRBV7-9 and TRBJ1-2, reads DTGVSQNPRHKITKRGQNVTFRCDPISEHNRLYWYRQTLGQGPEFLTYFQNEAQLEKSRLLSDRFSAERPKGSFSTLEIQRTEQGDSAMYLCASNQGSNYGYTFGSGTRLTVV.

V and J are TRBV7-8 and TRBJ1-5; 8 nucleotides agree with TRBD1. CDR3 length: 14 residues. Germline lookup yields CDR1 SGHVS and CDR2 FQNEAQ. Trimming cost V 5 bases and J 9 bases; bases outside gene matches: 9. CDR3 coding DNA: TGTGCCAGCAGCGTCCGGGACAGGACGTCGCCCCAGCATTTT. Translated: CASSVRDRTSPQHF.

This rearrangement joins TRBV15 to TRBJ2-7; D gene ambiguous. The V end lost 0 bases, the J end lost 5 bases, and 11 bases lay between the germline ends. Germline lookup yields CDR1 LNHNV and CDR2 YYDKDF (reference sequence). The CDR3 length is 14 residues. The CDR3 DNA sequence: TGTGCCACCAGCAGAGATTATCGGTTCCACGAGCAGTACGTC. Its translation: CATSRDYRFHEQYV.

V usage is TRBV5-1 and J usage is TRBJ1-2; D gene unclear. Germline assignment: CDR1 SGHRS and CDR2 YFSETQ. The V end lost 0 bases, the J end lost 2 bases, and 11 bases lay between the germline ends. This CDR3 spans 15 amino acids. CDR3 loop: CASSLADSGNYGYTF. Written as DNA, the CDR3 is TGCGCCAGCAGCTTGGCTGACTCGGGGAACTATGGCTACACCTTC.

The rearrangement joins TRBV3-1 (or the pseudogene TRBV3-2) to TRBJ2-4, with 10 bases fitting TRBD2. Unmatched junction bases numbered 6, after V lost 4 bases and J lost 3 bases. The length of the CDR3 is 16 residues. Germline CDR1 LGHDT, CDR2 YNNKEL (reference sequence). CDR3 in DNA: TGTGCCAGCAGCCCTAGACTAGCGGGTATCAAAAACATTCAGTACTTC. Protein: CASSPRLAGIKNIQYF.

This chain connects TRBV5-1 to TRBJ1-1; D remains unclear. Trimming took 8 bases from V and 8 from J, leaving 13 bases between them. This CDR3 spans 11 amino acids. In germline, CDR1 is SGHRS, CDR2 YFSETQ. The CDR3 protein is CASCGVNEAFF. For the CDR3, the DNA is TGCGCCAGTTGCGGAGTGAACGAAGCTTTCTTT.

A single count supports this clone. The chain has TRBV18 and TRBJ1-1, with a tentative D call TRBD1 (5 bases). Trimming stripped 3 bases from V and 0 bases from J, with 14 bases between. CDR3 length equals 16 residues. Germline V gives CDR1 KGHSH, CDR2 LQKENI. The CDR3 is CASSPYFQGMNTEAFF. In DNA, the CDR3 is TGTGCCAGCTCACCCTATTTTCAGGGTATGAACACTGAAGCTTTCTTT.

The gene calls are TRBV30 and TRBJ1-1; possibly TRBD1 for D (5 bases). Trimming removed 0 bases from V and 5 bases from J, with 13 bases in between. Germline V gene sequence: CDR1 GTSNPN, CDR2 SVGIG (reference sequence). The CDR3 contains 14 residues. The CDR3 protein is CAWSVRGLRTEAFF. For the CDR3, the DNA is TGTGCCTGGAGTGTACGGGGCCTAAGGACTGAAGCTTTCTTT.

This clone counts as medium-sized. The junction and the germline gene differ at one end; a read error may be behind it. This chain joins TRBV7-3 and TRBJ2-3; D not certain. Germline CDR1 reads SGHTA; CDR2 reads FQGTGA. The CDR3 covers 15 residues. Written as DNA, the CDR3 is TGTGCCAGCAGGTTAAGGGCGGAGAGCACAGATACGCAGTATTTT. It encodes CASRLRAESTDTQYF.

The chain is built from TRBV27 and TRBJ2-2, with 7 bases matching TRBD1. Per the germline V gene, CDR1 is MNHEY and CDR2 is SMNVEV (reference sequence). The CDR3 covers 16 residues. Trimming cost V 5 bases and J 3 bases; bases outside gene matches: 9. CDR3 amino acids: CASSIRAGGDTGELFF. CDR3 bases: TGTGCCAGCAGTATCCGGGCAGGGGGAGACACCGGGGAGCTGTTTTTT.

The CDR3: CASSQVMAGGTGANVLTF. CDR3 DNA sequence: TGCGCCAGCAGCCAAGTTATGGCAGGGGGCACTGGGGCCAACGTCCTGACTTTC. The genes are TRBV4-1 and TRBJ2-6, with 8 bases aligning to TRBD1. Germline values: CDR1 MGHRA, CDR2 YSYEKL. CDR3 size: 18 residues. V shed 1 base and J 2 bases; nucleotides not matched to a gene: 7.

This chain connects TRBV30 to TRBJ1-2; no definite D call. V lost 0 bases and J lost 1, with 6 bases in between. The CDR3 is made up of 13 amino acids. Germline lookup yields CDR1 GTSNPN and CDR2 SVGIG (reference sequence). CDR3 coding DNA: TGTGCCTGGAGTGTATCGGATAACTATGGCTACACCTTC. It encodes CAWSVSDNYGYTF.

The chain is built from TRBV20-1 and TRBJ2-3; TRBD2 might be the D (6 bases). The CDR3 extends over 11 amino acids. Per germline, CDR1 DFQATT and CDR2 SNEGSKA (reference sequence). V was cut by 3 bases and J by 7 bases, with 8 bases left in between. CDR3 DNA: TGCAGTGCTAGGGCGGGAAATACGCAGTATTTT. This codes for CSARAGNTQYF.

This clone has only a few counts. The gene calls are TRBV7-2 and TRBJ1-2; TRBD1 is a possible D gene (6 bases). In germline, CDR1 is SGHTA, CDR2 FQGNSA. The CDR3 contains 14 residues. Trimming took 2 bases from V and 5 from J, leaving 12 bases between them. CDR3 in amino acids: CASSLKGVGYGYTF. CDR3 DNA sequence: TGTGCCAGCAGCTTAAAGGGGGTAGGGTATGGCTACACCTTC.

V gene TRBV25-1 combines with J gene TRBJ1-4; TRBD1 matches 7 bases. The CDR3 extends over 15 amino acids. Germline V gene data show CDR1 as MGHDK and CDR2 as SYGVNS. Trimming removed 6 bases from V and 5 bases from J; junction bases left unmatched: 9. This CDR3 is CASSAPGQINEKLFF. CDR3 sequence (DNA): TGTGCCAGCAGCGCACCGGGACAGATAAATGAAAAACTGTTTTTT.

This clone was seen just once. The chain couples TRBV28 to TRBJ1-1; D is possibly TRBD1 (5 bases). V lost 2 bases and J 4 bases, leaving 11 bases between the germline ends. Germline loops: CDR1 MDHEN, CDR2 SYDVKM. The CDR3 spans 14 residues. The CDR3 DNA reads as TGTGCCAGCAGTTTAATAGGGGCGCGCACTGAAGCTTTCTTT. The encoded protein is CASSLIGARTEAFF.

The genes are TRBV18 and TRBJ1-1; 8 bases align to TRBD1. V was clipped by 3 bases and J by 0 bases; unmatched bases: 3. The CDR3 is 15 residues long. Germline V gene lookup returns CDR1 KGHSH and CDR2 LQKENI. For the CDR3, the DNA is TGTGCCAGCTCACCTACGGGACAGGTGAACACTGAAGCTTTCTTT. Translation: CASSPTGQVNTEAFF.

V is TRBV11-1 and J is TRBJ2-1, with TRBD2 matching 8 bases. This CDR3 comprises 14 residues. Germline CDR1 is SGHAT and CDR2 is FQDESV (reference sequence). Trimming cost V 3 bases and J 9 bases; bases outside gene matches: 7. The CDR3 nucleotides read TGTGCCAGCAGCTTGAGTAGCGGGGAGGGTGAGCAGTTCTTC. Residues: CASSLSSGEGEQFF.